This entry concerns a single TCR beta chain. The antigen is not known. This entry comes from a study of response to subunit inactivated influenza vaccine. Study results and limitations: A suggestion made by the authors is that each seasonal influenza vaccination recruits few new T cells.

TCRdb recomputed calls from the RT-PCR reads with MiXCR, one row per CDR3 protein. Seen here are 540,000 or so distinct CDR3 sequences, roughly 13% observed once, and the top ten hold around 13%. CDR3 size: 17 residues. The germline V gene has CDR1 SGHRS and CDR2 YFSETQ. V shed 0 bases, J shed 0 bases, and the junction held 4 bases outside the gene matches. The receptor was derived from a man aged 50-60 years who received an inactivated influenza vaccine. Sequencing used PBMCs from blood, obtained roughly 48 days after vaccination. The rearrangement links TRBV5-1 to TRBJ2-1, with 9 bases that match TRBD2. CDR3 DNA sequence: TGCGCCAGCAGCTTGGAGGGTAGCGGGAGCTCCTACAATGAGCAGTTCTTC. Its protein is CASSLEGSGSSYNEQFF.